This T cell receptor (beta chain) was profiled in a study of blood T cell repertoires in COVID-19. Background on the study: Italy, Spain and the United States were the sources of the convalescent and acute COVID-19 samples. From T cells, B-cell-depleted T cells, or PBMCs came the material, which was cDNA or gDNA.

As originally analysed: Reference gene primers were amplified, and this amplification served to estimate nucleated cell counts. Measured with immunoSEQ multiplex PCR; TCRdb has only the in-frame clones, and not every one. V, J and clone size are those of that table, while D and trimming were read from the DNA. The sample shows roughly 93,000 clones, roughly nine tenths of them seen only once. The CDR3 spans 17 residues. The V gene's germline CDR1 is MRHNA and CDR2 SNTAGT. Trimming pared 6 bases from V and 6 bases from J, leaving 21 bases between. This sequence joins TRBV6-4 and TRBJ1-6; D is unresolved. The sequencing sample was made of peripheral blood. This TCR was sampled from a middle-aged man with acute or convalescent COVID-19. The CDR3 DNA reads TGTGCCAGCAGGGTTTACCCTGTGGAGGACGGTAATTCACCCCTCCACTTT. This codes for CASRVYPVEDGNSPLHF.